A selection of T cell receptor beta chains follows, all from one sample in a study of human T cells and chemical hapten exposure. Each CDR3 protein is one row after TCRdb ran MiXCR on the RACE reads. The data hold over 300,000 distinct CDR3 sequences, with approximately 5.1% observed a single time. The specimen comprised whole blood, sampled in connection with sensitization to the hapten diphenylcyclopropenone (DPC). All receptors come from a woman aged 50 to 60 with alopecia areata. Some clones in this sample may be carry-over from other donors' samples. Each CDR3 is given with its conserved first and last residue. Fields, in order: clone size, J gene, D gene, V gene, CDR3 protein, CDR3 DNA. A D gene is named only where the DNA matches it firmly. Size is stated for part of the rows, as once, few or many counts, or as a class when the clone is expanded.

>few|TRBJ1-3|TRBD1|TRBV7-2
CASSPVTGSSGNTIYF
TGTGCCAGCAGCCCGGTGACAGGGAGCTCTGGAAACACCATATATTTT
>many|TRBJ2-1|TRBD2|TRBV19
CASSIPASGGAEQFF
TGTGCCAGTAGTATCCCAGCTAGCGGGGGGGCTGAGCAGTTCTTC
>few|TRBJ1-4|.|TRBV28
CASRQGEKLFF
TGTGCCAGCAGGCAAGGTGAAAAACTGTTTTTT
>many|TRBJ1-6|TRBD1|TRBV27
CASSSLQGVSPLHF
TGTGCCAGCAGTTCCTTACAGGGGGTATCACCCCTCCACTTT
>many|TRBJ2-2|.|TRBV9
CASSPDDGTNTGELFF
TGTGCCAGCAGCCCTGATGACGGAACGAACACCGGGGAGCTGTTTTTT
>.|TRBJ1-6|.|TRBV9
CASSGDFDSPLHF
TGTGCCAGCTCAGGGGATTTTGATTCACCCCTCCACTTT
>.|TRBJ2-3|.|TRBV27
CASSRRPQGTDTQYF
TGTGCCAGCAGTCGCCGGCCACAGGGTACAGATACGCAGTATTTT
>few|TRBJ1-5|TRBD1|TRBV10-3
CAISTDRESSPQHF
TGTGCCATCAGTACGGACAGGGAGAGTTCGCCCCAGCATTTT
>.|TRBJ2-7|TRBD1|TRBV20-1
CSARGTAWEQYF
TGCAGTGCCAGAGGGACAGCCTGGGAGCAGTACTTC
>.|TRBJ2-3|TRBD2|TRBV28
CASSAEGLAGGPPFTDTQYF
TGTGCCAGCAGTGCCGAGGGACTAGCGGGAGGACCCCCCTTCACAGATACGCAGTATTTT
>.|TRBJ2-3|TRBD2|TRBV20-1
CSAPGLAGPSTDTQYF
TGCAGTGCCCCTGGACTAGCGGGCCCTAGCACAGATACGCAGTATTTT
>.|TRBJ2-3|.|TRBV6-5
CASVGGDTQYF
TGTGCCAGCGTAGGGGGAGATACGCAGTATTTT
>many|TRBJ1-5|TRBD1|TRBV6-6
CASSPSGTGGGQPQHF
TGTGCCAGCAGTCCCTCCGGGACAGGGGGTGGTCAGCCCCAGCATTTT
>many|TRBJ2-1|.|TRBV6-6
CASSYKQINNEQFF
TGTGCCAGCAGTTACAAACAGATTAACAATGAGCAGTTCTTC
>few|TRBJ2-7|.|TRBV20-1
CSARSGWEQYF
TGCAGTGCTAGATCTGGGTGGGAGCAGTACTTC
>few|TRBJ2-3|TRBD2|TRBV7-2
CASSLVPSGGPDTQYF
TGTGCCAGCAGCTTAGTACCTAGCGGGGGTCCAGATACGCAGTATTTT
>.|TRBJ1-2|.|TRBV6-5
CASSFRSSGYTF
TGTGCCAGCAGTTTTCGGTCGTCCGGCTACACCTTC
>few|TRBJ1-1|TRBD1|TRBV29-1
CSGRQGFTEAFF
TGCAGCGGACGACAGGGGTTCACTGAAGCTTTCTTT